This TCR beta chain emerged from a study of memory CD4+ T cells and cytomegalovirus serostatus. Study in general: Of the healthy Belgian adults, 8 to 10 were CMV seropositive and approximately 25 seronegative.

The sort gate was single viable CD3+CD4+CD8-CD45RO+ cells for memory CD4+ T cells. V lost 0 bases and J 2 bases, leaving 11 bases between the germline ends. CDR1 is ENHRY and CDR2 is SYGVKD in the germline V gene. The CDR3 has 15 residues. TCRdb's copy holds only in-frame clones and misses some; the assay was immunoSEQ multiplex PCR. This repertoire shows around 99,000 clones, 80% found once; its top ten account for 3.6%. The rearrangement joins TRBV10-3 to TRBJ2-7; D might be TRBD2 (5 bases). Sequencing used memory CD4+ T cells from blood. The TCR comes from an adult in good health and CMV-seropositive. The CDR3 DNA follows: TGTGCCATCAGTGAGTCGGCGGGTAAAACCTACGAGCAGTACTTC. Its protein product is CAISESAGKTYEQYF.